This entry features one TCR beta chain sequence. Its antigen is still unknown. The data belong to a study of response to subunit inactivated influenza vaccine. TCRdb analysed the RT-PCR reads with MiXCR anew, one entry per CDR3 protein. This table holds 530,000 or so distinct CDR3 sequences, 14% found once. Study conclusions and caveats: Seasonal influenza vaccination, on each occasion, was suggested by the authors to recruit few new T cells.

This clonotype was sampled from a man aged 45-65 years who received an inactivated influenza vaccine. Sequences were derived from PBMCs from blood, sampled roughly 12 days after vaccination.

The CDR3 reads CASSEYRAGVGNEQFF. Written as DNA, the CDR3 is TGTGCCAGCAGTGAATATCGAGCGGGAGTTGGCAATGAGCAGTTCTTC. V usage is TRBV25-1 and J usage is TRBJ2-1; TRBD2 matches at 8 bases. V trimming: 0 bases; J trimming: 6 bases; junction bases outside the gene matches: 7. Germline V CDR1 and CDR2: MGHDK, SYGVNS. The length of the CDR3 is 16 residues.